These 28 T cell receptor beta chains originate from one sample sequenced in a study of Ad26.COV2.S vaccination and SARS-CoV-2 variants. TCRdb's table, derived via immunoSEQ multiplex PCR, lists solely in-frame clones and lacks some. The sample has over 400,000 clones, over 80% seen once. Treatment noted: over 15 received Ad26.COV2.S at low or high dose, single or two shots; 5 received placebo; per-sample allocation not given. Sampling happened 63 days after the first vaccine or placebo injection. Sequenced material: peripheral blood, taken in a trial of Ad26.COV2.S vaccine versus placebo. These receptors all come from a person aged 18-65 years who received the Ad26.COV2.S COVID-19 vaccine or a placebo.

This clone showed up just a few times. The rearrangement joins TRBV9 to TRBJ1-1; D is undetermined. Between the trimmed V and J ends, which lost 3 bases and 2 bases, there was a span of 11 bases. CDR3 length equals 14 residues. CDR1 is SGDLS and CDR2 is YYNGEE in the germline V gene. CDR3 sequence: CASSANMANTEAFF. CDR3 bases: TGTGCCAGCAGCGCCAACATGGCTAACACTGAAGCTTTCTTT.

The chain links TRBV7-9 to TRBJ2-7, with 9 positions matching TRBD1. Germline-derived CDR1 and CDR2 are SEHNR and FQNEAQ (reference sequence). The CDR3 consists of 15 residues. The trim removed 5 bases at V and 5 bases at J, leaving 10 bases unmatched. CDR3 in amino acids: CASSSTGGIVNEQYF. Here the CDR3 DNA reads TGTGCCAGCAGCAGCACAGGGGGCATCGTCAACGAGCAGTACTTC. Using reference TRBV7-9 and TRBJ2-7 for the parts outside the CDR3, the full variable domain is DTGVSQNPRHKITKRGQNVTFRCDPISEHNRLYWYRQTLGQGPEFLTYFQNEAQLEKSRLLSDRFSAERPKGSFSTLEIQRTEQGDSAMYLCASSSTGGIVNEQYFGPGTRLTVT.

This clone was counted a few times. The V and J genes are TRBV18 and TRBJ1-2; D unclear. The ends were cut back, 2 bases at V and 2 bases at J, with 6 bases in the middle. CDR1 and CDR2 from the germline V gene are KGHSH and LQKENI. The CDR3 has 13 residues. This CDR3 is CASSPGENYGYTF. Here the CDR3 DNA reads TGTGCCAGCTCACCAGGAGAGAACTATGGCTACACCTTC.

The CDR3 here is CASSYSTGIQETQYF. The CDR3 DNA follows: TGTGCCAGCAGTTACTCGACAGGGATTCAAGAGACCCAGTACTTC. The chain recombines TRBV6-5 with TRBJ2-5, with TRBD1 matching over 7 bases. The CDR3 contains 15 residues. J was trimmed by 2 bases and V by 0 bases; bases with no gene match: 3. CDR1 MNHEY and CDR2 SVGAGI come from the germline V gene.

The V call is TRBV12-5, the J call TRBJ2-1; D may be TRBD2 (6 bases). The germline CDR1 and CDR2 sequences are LGHNT and FRNRAP. Trimming left V 0 bases short and J 7 bases short, with 10 bases between. The CDR3 covers 14 residues. This CDR3 is CASGLVSRGNEQFF. The CDR3 nucleotides read TGTGCTAGTGGTTTGGTAAGCCGGGGGAATGAGCAGTTCTTC.

The rearrangement uses TRBV7-9 and TRBJ2-1; the D gene is possibly TRBD1 (5 bases). The CDR3 totals 15 residues. The germline V gene has CDR1 SEHNR and CDR2 FQNEAQ (reference sequence). The V and J ends lost 4 bases and 1 base respectively, with 11 bases between them. CDR3 sequence reads: CASSSSGFSYNEQFF. CDR3 nucleotide sequence: TGTGCCAGCAGCTCCTCAGGGTTTTCCTACAATGAGCAGTTCTTC.

This sequence joins TRBV3-1 (or the pseudogene TRBV3-2) and TRBJ2-3, with D tentatively TRBD2 (6 bases). This CDR3 spans 16 amino acids. V lost 5 bases and J lost 1, with 16 bases in between. Germline V CDR1 and CDR2: LGHDT, YNNKEL (reference sequence). In DNA, the CDR3 is TGTGCCAGCAGCTACACGACGCCGGGGGGCACAGATACGCAGTATTTT. This encodes CASSYTTPGGTDTQYF.

This rearrangement joins TRBV28 to TRBJ2-2; no definite D call. The CDR3 consists of 12 residues. The ends were cut back, 3 bases at V and 7 bases at J, with 6 bases in the middle. Germline V lookup: CDR1 MDHEN, CDR2 SYDVKM. The CDR3 reads CASSLLGGELFF. Here the CDR3 DNA reads TGTGCCAGCAGTTTGCTGGGCGGGGAGCTGTTTTTT.

This clone was observed a few times. The chain links TRBV19 to TRBJ1-6, with D hard to call. Looked up from germline, CDR1 is LNHDA and CDR2 is SQIVND (reference sequence). The germline V and J ends were trimmed by 3 bases and 5 bases, with 11 bases remaining between them. The CDR3 sequence is 15 residues long. The CDR3 bases are TGTGCCAGTAGTATCCAGACGAAACATAATTCACCCCTCCACTTT. Amino acids: CASSIQTKHNSPLHF.

The chain employs TRBV27 and TRBJ1-5, with TRBD1 matching 7 bases. V was clipped by 6 bases and J by 7 bases; unmatched bases: 6. CDR1 and CDR2 (germline): MNHEY, SMNVEV (reference sequence). The CDR3 totals 13 residues. CDR3: CASSQTGRQPQHF. DNA for the CDR3: TGTGCCAGCAGCCAGACAGGGAGACAGCCCCAGCATTTT.

The rearrangement links TRBV3-1 (or the pseudogene TRBV3-2) to TRBJ1-5, with D unresolved. Trimming stripped 0 bases from V and 6 bases from J, with 15 bases between. This CDR3 comprises 16 residues. Germline V gives CDR1 LGHDT, CDR2 YNNKEL (reference sequence). The CDR3 region is CASSQDFGESGQPQHF. Here the CDR3 DNA reads TGTGCCAGCAGCCAAGATTTTGGGGAATCGGGTCAGCCCCAGCATTTT.

The rearrangement uses TRBV27 and TRBJ1-4; D possibly corresponds to TRBD1 (6 bases). V was shortened by 2 bases and J by 5 bases, with 15 bases between the two germline ends. CDR3 size: 16 residues. Germline V lookup: CDR1 MNHEY, CDR2 SMNVEV (reference sequence). The CDR3 DNA reads as TGTGCCAGCAGTTTAGGTTCTCGGGGGGCAAATGAAAAACTGTTTTTT. This sequence encodes CASSLGSRGANEKLFF.

The gene calls are TRBV5-1 and TRBJ2-2, with a weak D call TRBD1 (5 bases). This CDR3 has 20 amino acids. Germline V gene lookup returns CDR1 SGHRS and CDR2 YFSETQ. The V gene lost 0 bases and the J gene lost 0 bases, with 21 bases spanning the gap. The CDR3 protein is CASSLEAGRYGFANTGELFF. DNA of the CDR3: TGCGCCAGCAGCTTGGAAGCAGGGCGGTACGGATTCGCGAACACCGGGGAGCTGTTTTTT.

The J gene is TRBJ2-3, the V gene TRBV12-2; the DNA was not compared with TRBD2, the D call given in the table. TRBV12-2 is reported as a pseudogene. CDR3 length: 20 residues. The CDR3 DNA sequence: TGTGCAAGTCGCCCCAGACGGACTAGCGGGGGGGCAAGGCTGGCAGATACGCAGTATTTT. Translation: CASRPRRTSGGARLADTQYF.

This sequence joins TRBV27 and TRBJ2-5; 9 bases line up with TRBD2. Germline trimming cut 3 bases from V and 4 bases from J; bases unmatched to any gene: 6. CDR3 length: 15 amino acids. Germline CDR1 MNHEY, CDR2 SMNVEV (reference sequence). The CDR3 here is CASSFSAGGPETQYF. The CDR3 nucleotides are TGTGCCAGCAGTTTTAGTGCGGGGGGGCCAGAGACCCAGTACTTC.

The V call is TRBV7-2, the J call TRBJ2-7; 8 bases map to TRBD1. The CDR3 is 14 amino acids. Germline CDR1 and CDR2: SGHTA and FQGNSA. V gave up 5 bases and J gave up 5 bases; unmatched junction bases: 8. The DNA for the CDR3 is TGTGCCAGCAGCCCACGGACAGGGTCCAACGAGCAGTACTTC. Translating gives CASSPRTGSNEQYF.

In nucleotides, the CDR3 is TGCGCCAGCAGCTTGGAAGGAATTGAAGCTTTCTTT. Its protein is CASSLEGIEAFF. The chain has TRBV5-1 and TRBJ1-1; no definite D call. Germline CDR1 reads SGHRS; CDR2 reads YFSETQ. The V and J ends lost 0 bases and 7 bases respectively, with 7 bases between them. The CDR3 covers 12 residues.

This clone was recorded only once. The chain links TRBV6-2 or TRBV6-3 to TRBJ1-5; D gene uncertain. Trimming cost V 3 bases and J 6 bases, with 15 bases left between them. The CDR3 has 15 amino acids. Germline V gives CDR1 MNHEY, CDR2 SVGEGT. The CDR3 spells CASSYGAGRAQPQHF. CDR3 DNA: TGTGCCAGCAGTTATGGAGCGGGGAGGGCTCAGCCCCAGCATTTT.

The chain has TRBV5-3 and TRBJ2-5, with 7 positions matching TRBD1. TRBV5-3 is filed as an ORF, its function uncertain. The length of the CDR3 is 19 residues. With V trimmed by 0 bases and J by 2 bases, 16 bases remained unmatched. The CDR3 DNA reads TGTGCCAGAAGCTTGGGGGCCAGTACGGGACAGAAAAAACAAGAGACCCAGTACTTC. Protein sequence: CARSLGASTGQKKQETQYF.

The chain is built from TRBV18 and TRBJ1-1; D remains unclear. Germline assignment: CDR1 KGHSH and CDR2 LQKENI. The CDR3 totals 17 residues. The ends were cut back, 4 bases at V and 1 base at J, with 19 bases in the middle. The CDR3 DNA reads TGTGCCAGCTCACGAGCCTACGCAAGACAAGAGAACACTGAAGCTTTCTTT. Amino acids: CASSRAYARQENTEAFF.

This chain joins TRBV28 and TRBJ2-7; D is perhaps TRBD1 (5 bases). The germline V gene has CDR1 MDHEN and CDR2 SYDVKM. The CDR3 has 14 amino acids. Trimming removed 2 bases from V and 0 bases from J, with 8 bases in between. The CDR3 sequence: CASSLQGGSYEQYF. The CDR3 bases are TGTGCCAGCAGTTTACAGGGCGGCTCCTACGAGCAGTACTTC.

The rearrangement links TRBV7-2 to TRBJ2-3; D gene uncertain. The germline V and J ends were trimmed by 0 bases and 4 bases, with 8 bases remaining between them. The CDR3 spans 14 residues. Germline assignment: CDR1 SGHTA and CDR2 FQGNSA. CDR3 in amino acids: CASSLALVPDTQYF. The CDR3 nucleotides are TGTGCCAGCAGCTTAGCCCTGGTTCCAGATACGCAGTATTTT.

The chain has TRBV12-3 or TRBV12-4 and TRBJ2-7; maybe TRBD2 (5 bases). V was cut by 1 base and J by 9 bases, with 13 bases left in between. There are 13 residues in the CDR3. This CDR3 is CASSLGSGDRQYF. The CDR3 nucleotides read TGTGCCAGCAGTTTAGGATCCGGGGATCGGCAGTACTTC.

This clone appeared a single time. This sequence joins TRBV27 and TRBJ1-2, with D perhaps TRBD1 (5 bases). CDR3 length: 14 amino acids. Germline V CDR1 and CDR2: MNHEY, SMNVEV (reference sequence). Trimming cost V 0 bases and J 4 bases, with 9 bases left between them. This CDR3 is CASSLSGDPYGYTF. The DNA of the CDR3 is TGTGCCAGCAGTTTATCGGGGGACCCCTATGGCTACACCTTC.

The V gene is TRBV7-8, the J gene TRBJ2-3, with D perhaps matching TRBD2 (7 bases). The CDR3 runs 16 residues. V was pared by 5 bases and J by 7 bases, with 22 bases between. Germline assignment: CDR1 SGHVS and CDR2 FQNEAQ. The CDR3 protein is CASSPPEGGPGYTQYF. The DNA for the CDR3 is TGTGCCAGCAGCCCACCTGAGGGGGGGCCTGGGTATACGCAGTATTTT. Filled out from reference TRBV7-8 and TRBJ2-3, the complete variable domain reads GAGVSQSPRYKVAKRGQDVALRCDPISGHVSLFWYQQALGQGPEFLTYFQNEAQLDKSGLPSDRFFAERPEGSVSTLKIQRTQQEDSAVYLCASSPPEGGPGYTQYFGPGTRLTVL.

To note about this clone: An end of the junction differs from the germline gene, which may be a read error. The chain joins TRBV7-9 to TRBJ2-7; a possible D gene is TRBD1 (7 bases). The germline CDR1 and CDR2 sequences are SEHNR and FQNEAQ (reference sequence). This CDR3 comprises 11 residues. The CDR3 spells CASTGGTVAAF. In nucleotides, the CDR3 is TGTGCCAGCACAGGGGGGACAGTCGCCGCCTTC.

The rearrangement links TRBV28 to TRBJ1-2; D gene unclear. Germline V gene lookup returns CDR1 MDHEN and CDR2 SYDVKM. This CDR3 has 15 residues. The germline V and J ends were trimmed by 5 bases and 5 bases, with 18 bases remaining between them. CDR3 sequence reads: CASSLSNPSPYGYTF. The CDR3 DNA follows: TGTGCCAGCAGTCTCTCCAACCCCTCACCGTATGGCTACACCTTC.

The V and J genes are TRBV5-1 and TRBJ1-1; 7 bases align to TRBD1. Germline V gives CDR1 SGHRS, CDR2 YFSETQ. CDR3 length: 14 residues. V lost 4 bases, J lost 6 bases, and 9 bases stayed unmatched. The DNA of the CDR3 is TGCGCCAGCAGCCGCCTTCAGGGGGGGTCTGAAGCTTTCTTT. Translation gives CASSRLQGGSEAFF.